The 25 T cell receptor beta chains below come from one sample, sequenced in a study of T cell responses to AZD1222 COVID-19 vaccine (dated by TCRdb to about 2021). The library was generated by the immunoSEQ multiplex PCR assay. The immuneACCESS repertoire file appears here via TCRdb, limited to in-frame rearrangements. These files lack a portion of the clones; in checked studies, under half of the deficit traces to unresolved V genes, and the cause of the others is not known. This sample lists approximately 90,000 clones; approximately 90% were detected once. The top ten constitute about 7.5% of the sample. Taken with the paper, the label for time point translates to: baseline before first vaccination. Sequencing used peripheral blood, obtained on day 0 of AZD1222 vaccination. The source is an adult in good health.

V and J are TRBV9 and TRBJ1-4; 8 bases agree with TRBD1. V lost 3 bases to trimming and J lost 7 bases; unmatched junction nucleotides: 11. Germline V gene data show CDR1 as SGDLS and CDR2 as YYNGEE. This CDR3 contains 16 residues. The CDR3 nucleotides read TGTGCCAGCAGCGAGGGGTCAGGGGGCCGAGGTGAAAAACTGTTTTTT. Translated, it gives CASSEGSGGRGEKLFF.

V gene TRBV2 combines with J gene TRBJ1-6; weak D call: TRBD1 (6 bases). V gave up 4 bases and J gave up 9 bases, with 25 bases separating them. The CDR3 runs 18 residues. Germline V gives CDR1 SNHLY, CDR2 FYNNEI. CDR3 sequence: CASSVERQALNAGSPLHF. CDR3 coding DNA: TGTGCCAGCAGTGTCGAGAGACAGGCCCTAAATGCTGGTTCACCCCTCCACTTT. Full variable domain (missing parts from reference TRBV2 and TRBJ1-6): EPEVTQTPSHQVTQMGQEVILRCVPISNHLYFYWYRQILGQKVEFLVSFYNNEISEKSEIFDDQFSVERPDGSNFTLKIRSTKLEDSAMYFCASSVERQALNAGSPLHFGNGTRLTVT.

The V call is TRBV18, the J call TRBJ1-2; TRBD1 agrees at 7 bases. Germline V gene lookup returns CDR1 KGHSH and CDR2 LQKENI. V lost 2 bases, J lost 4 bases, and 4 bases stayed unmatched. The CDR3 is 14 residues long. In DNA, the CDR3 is TGTGCCAGCTCACCAGCCCGGGACAGCTATGGCTACACCTTC. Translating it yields CASSPARDSYGYTF.

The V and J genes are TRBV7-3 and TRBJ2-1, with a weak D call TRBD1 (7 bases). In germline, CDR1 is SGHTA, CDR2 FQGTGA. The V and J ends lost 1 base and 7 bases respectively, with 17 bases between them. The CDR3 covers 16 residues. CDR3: CASSLMRRGRANEQFF. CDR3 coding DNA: TGTGCCAGCAGCTTAATGAGGAGGGGGCGAGCAAATGAGCAGTTCTTC.

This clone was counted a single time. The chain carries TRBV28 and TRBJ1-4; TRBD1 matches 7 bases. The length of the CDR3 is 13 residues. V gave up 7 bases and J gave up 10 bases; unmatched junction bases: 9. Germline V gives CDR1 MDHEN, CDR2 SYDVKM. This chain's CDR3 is CASKRQGVGKLFF. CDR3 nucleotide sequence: TGTGCCAGCAAGCGCCAGGGGGTGGGAAAACTGTTTTTT.

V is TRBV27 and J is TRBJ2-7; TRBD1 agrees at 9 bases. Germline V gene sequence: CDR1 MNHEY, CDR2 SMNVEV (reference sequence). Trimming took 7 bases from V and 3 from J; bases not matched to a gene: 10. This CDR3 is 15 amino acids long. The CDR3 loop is CASTPRGQGNYEQYF. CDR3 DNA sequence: TGTGCCAGCACCCCACGGGGACAGGGCAACTACGAGCAGTACTTC.

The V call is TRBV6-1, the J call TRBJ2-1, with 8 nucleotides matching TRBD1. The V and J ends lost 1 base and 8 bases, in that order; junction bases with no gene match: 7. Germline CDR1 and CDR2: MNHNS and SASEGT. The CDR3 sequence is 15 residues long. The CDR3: CASSEVSGGLYEQFF. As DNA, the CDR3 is TGTGCCAGCAGTGAAGTCTCAGGGGGCCTCTATGAGCAGTTCTTC.

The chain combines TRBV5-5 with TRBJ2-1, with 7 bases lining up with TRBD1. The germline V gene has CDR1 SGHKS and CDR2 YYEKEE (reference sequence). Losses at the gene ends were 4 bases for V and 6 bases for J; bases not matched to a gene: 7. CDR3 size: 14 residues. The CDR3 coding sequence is TGTGCCAGCAGCGGACAGGCTGACGGCAATGAGCAGTTCTTC. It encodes CASSGQADGNEQFF.

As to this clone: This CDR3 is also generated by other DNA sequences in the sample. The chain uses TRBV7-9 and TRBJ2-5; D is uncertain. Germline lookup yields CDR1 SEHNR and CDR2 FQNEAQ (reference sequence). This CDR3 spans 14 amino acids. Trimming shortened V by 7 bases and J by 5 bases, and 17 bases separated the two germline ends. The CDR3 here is CASTLGRGPETQYF. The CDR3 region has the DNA TGTGCCAGCACCCTCGGGCGTGGGCCCGAGACCCAGTACTTC.

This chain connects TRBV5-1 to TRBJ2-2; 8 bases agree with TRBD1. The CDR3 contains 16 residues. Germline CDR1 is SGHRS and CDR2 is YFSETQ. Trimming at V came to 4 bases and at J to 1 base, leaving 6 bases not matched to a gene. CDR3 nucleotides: TGCGCCAGCAGCAGAACCGGGACAGGGAACACCGGGGAGCTGTTTTTT. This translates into CASSRTGTGNTGELFF.

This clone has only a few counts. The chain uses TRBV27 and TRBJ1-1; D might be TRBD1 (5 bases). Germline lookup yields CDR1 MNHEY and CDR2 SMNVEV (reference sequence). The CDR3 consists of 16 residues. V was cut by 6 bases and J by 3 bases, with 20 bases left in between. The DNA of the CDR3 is TGTGCCAGCAGCCCCCGCGGAGTCCTGGGGGACACTGAAGCTTTCTTT. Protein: CASSPRGVLGDTEAFF.

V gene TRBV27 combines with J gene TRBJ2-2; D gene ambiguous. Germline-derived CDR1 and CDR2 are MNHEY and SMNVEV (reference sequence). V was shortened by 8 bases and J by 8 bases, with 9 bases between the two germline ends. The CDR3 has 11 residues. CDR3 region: CASGQQGELFF. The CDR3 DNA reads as TGTGCCAGCGGCCAACAGGGGGAGCTGTTTTTT.

The CDR3 DNA is TGTGCCAGCAGCCTTCCACAGGGGACCTACAATGAGCAGTTCTTC. This sequence encodes CASSLPQGTYNEQFF. The chain combines TRBV7-2 with TRBJ2-1, with 7 bases identical to TRBD1. After removal of 5 bases from V and 2 bases from J, the junction contained 6 bases not matched to a gene. Germline V gives CDR1 SGHTA, CDR2 FQGNSA. The CDR3 consists of 15 residues.

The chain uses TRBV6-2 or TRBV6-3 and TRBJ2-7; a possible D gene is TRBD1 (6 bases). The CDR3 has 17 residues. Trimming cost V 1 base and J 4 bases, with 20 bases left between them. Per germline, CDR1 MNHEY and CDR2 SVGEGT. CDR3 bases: TGTGCCAGCAGTTACTACCCCCACAGGGAAAGGCTGTACGAGCAGTACTTC. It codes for CASSYYPHRERLYEQYF.

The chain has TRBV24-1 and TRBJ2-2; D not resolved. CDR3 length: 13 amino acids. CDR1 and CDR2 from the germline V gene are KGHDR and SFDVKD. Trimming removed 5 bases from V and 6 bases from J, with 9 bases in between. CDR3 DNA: TGTGCCACCAGTGGGTTGTTCTCCGGGGAGCTGTTTTTT. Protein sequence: CATSGLFSGELFF.

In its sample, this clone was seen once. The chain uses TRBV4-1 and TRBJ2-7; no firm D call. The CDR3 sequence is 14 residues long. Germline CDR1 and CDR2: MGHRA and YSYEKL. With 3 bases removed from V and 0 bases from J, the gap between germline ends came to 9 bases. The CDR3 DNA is TGCGCCAGCAGCCAGGATCCCCTCTCCTACGAGCAGTACTTC. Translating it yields CASSQDPLSYEQYF.

CDR3 nucleotide sequence: TGTGCCAGCAGCTTTGGGGGTAGCGGGGGGCTGGAGACCCAGTACTTC. Its translation: CASSFGGSGGLETQYF. The V and J genes are TRBV7-2 and TRBJ2-5, with 10 bases aligning to TRBD2. The length of the CDR3 is 16 residues. The V and J ends lost 3 bases and 5 bases, in that order; junction bases with no gene match: 9. CDR1 is SGHTA, CDR2 FQGNSA, per germline.

CDR3 in amino acids: CASSHLAGTANEKLFF. The CDR3 nucleotides are TGCGCCAGCAGTCACTTAGCCGGGACAGCTAATGAAAAACTGTTTTTT. V gene TRBV5-1 combines with J gene TRBJ1-4, with TRBD1 matching over 7 bases. V lost 5 bases and J lost 3; bases outside the gene matches: 10. The CDR3 is 16 amino acids. The germline CDR1 and CDR2 sequences are SGHRS and YFSETQ.

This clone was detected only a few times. The CDR3, as DNA: TGCGCCAGCAGCCAAGGGGCGGGAGCCTACGAGCAGTACTTC. Translating it yields CASSQGAGAYEQYF. The chain carries TRBV4-3 and TRBJ2-7; TRBD2 matches 7 bases. The germline gives CDR1 LGHNA, CDR2 YSLEER. The V segment lost 1 base and the J segment 2 bases; nucleotides outside the gene matches: 2. The CDR3 spans 14 residues.

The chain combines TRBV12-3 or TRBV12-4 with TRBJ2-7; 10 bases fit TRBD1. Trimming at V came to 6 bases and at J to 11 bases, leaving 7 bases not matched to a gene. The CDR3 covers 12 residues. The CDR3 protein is CASRPGQGEKYF. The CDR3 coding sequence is TGTGCCAGCAGACCCGGACAGGGGGAAAAGTACTTC.

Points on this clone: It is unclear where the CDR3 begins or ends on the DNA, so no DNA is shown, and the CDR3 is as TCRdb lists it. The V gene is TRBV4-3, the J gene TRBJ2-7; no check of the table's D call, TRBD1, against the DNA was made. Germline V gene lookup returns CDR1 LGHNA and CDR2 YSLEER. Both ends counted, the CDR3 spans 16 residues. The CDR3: CASSQDVRAREGEQYF.

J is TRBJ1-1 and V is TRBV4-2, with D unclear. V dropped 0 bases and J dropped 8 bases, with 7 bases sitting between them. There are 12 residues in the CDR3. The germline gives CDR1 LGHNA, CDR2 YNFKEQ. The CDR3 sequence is CASSQETREAFF. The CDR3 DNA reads TGTGCCAGCAGCCAAGAGACGAGGGAAGCTTTCTTT.

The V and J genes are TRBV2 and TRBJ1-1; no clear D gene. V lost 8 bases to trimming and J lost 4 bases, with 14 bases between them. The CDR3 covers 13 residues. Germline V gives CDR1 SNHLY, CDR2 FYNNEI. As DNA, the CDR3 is TGTGCCAGCTACGACGGGATGGGCACTGAAGCTTTCTTT. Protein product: CASYDGMGTEAFF.

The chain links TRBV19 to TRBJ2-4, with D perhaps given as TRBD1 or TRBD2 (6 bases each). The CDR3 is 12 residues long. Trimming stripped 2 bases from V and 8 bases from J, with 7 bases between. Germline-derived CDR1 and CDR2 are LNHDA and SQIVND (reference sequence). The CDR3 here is CASSIRGDIQYF. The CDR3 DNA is TGTGCCAGTAGTATAAGGGGGGACATTCAGTACTTC.

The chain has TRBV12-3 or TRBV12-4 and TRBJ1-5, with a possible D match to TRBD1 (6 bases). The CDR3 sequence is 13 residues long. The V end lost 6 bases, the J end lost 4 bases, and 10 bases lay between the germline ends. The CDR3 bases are TGTGCCAGCAGCATAAGGGGGAATCAGCCCCAGCATTTT. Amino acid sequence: CASSIRGNQPQHF.